This T cell receptor (beta chain) was identified during a study of control samples from healthy donors and cancer patients. Produced via immunoSEQ multiplex PCR; TCRdb's table is partial and in-frame only. The repertoire holds roughly 80,000 clones, with around nine tenths as singletons. The length of the CDR3 is 15 residues. V gave up 3 bases and J gave up 6 bases, with 14 bases separating them. Germline V gives CDR1 SEHNR, CDR2 FQNEAQ (reference sequence). Input material: blood. V usage is TRBV7-9 and J usage is TRBJ2-2, with D possibly being TRBD1 (6 bases). The receptor was isolated from a woman between 45 and 60 years old in good health. The CDR3 spells CASSLKKQGPGELFF. The DNA for the CDR3 is TGTGCCAGCAGCTTGAAAAAACAGGGTCCCGGGGAGCTGTTTTTT. The whole variable domain, filled in from reference TRBV7-9 and TRBJ2-2, reads DTGVSQNPRHKITKRGQNVTFRCDPISEHNRLYWYRQTLGQGPEFLTYFQNEAQLEKSRLLSDRFSAERPKGSFSTLEIQRTEQGDSAMYLCASSLKKQGPGELFFGEGSRLTVL.